The 2 T cell receptor beta chains in this list originate from one sample, sequenced in a study of cytomegalovirus exposure and HLA in healthy donors. 13 Jbeta primers and 60 Vbeta primers were used for the PCR. Produced via immunoSEQ multiplex PCR; TCRdb's table is partial and in-frame only. The data show 100,000 to 150,000 clones, with about 72% seen just once and about 1.6% held by the top ten. Sequencing was performed on PBMCs. The receptors were gathered from a man younger than 40 in good health and CMV-seropositive.

The J gene is TRBJ2-1, the V gene TRBV9; no clear D gene. V was clipped by 6 bases and J by 6 bases, with 13 bases between them. The CDR3 is made up of 13 amino acids. The germline gives CDR1 SGDLS, CDR2 YYNGEE. The CDR3 reads CASTPSSSNEQFF. CDR3 nucleotides: TGTGCCAGCACCCCATCGAGTTCCAATGAGCAGTTCTTC.

The V and J genes are TRBV4-2 and TRBJ2-3, with TRBD2 identical over 10 bases. CDR1 and CDR2 from the germline V gene are LGHNA and YNFKEQ. The CDR3 totals 20 residues. V shed 1 base, J shed 2 bases, and the junction held 15 bases outside the gene matches. In DNA, the CDR3 is TGTGCCAGCAGCCAAGTTCTGAAGAGCTGGACTAGCGGTTACACAGATACGCAGTATTTT. Its translation is CASSQVLKSWTSGYTDTQYF.